Each of the 30 T cell receptor beta chains below was sequenced from the same sample in a study of somatic mutations in cytotoxic T cells in rheumatoid arthritis. Using immunoSEQ multiplex PCR, the repertoire was profiled, and TCRdb retains in-frame clones only, with some absent. Of almost 3,000 clones listed, about nine tenths are singletons. The sample taken for sequencing was CD8+ T cells sorted from blood. These receptors were obtained from an older woman with rheumatoid arthritis.

This chain joins TRBV6-5 and TRBJ1-1; a possible D gene is TRBD1 (5 bases). V was pared by 2 bases and J by 5 bases, with 15 bases between. The CDR3 is 15 amino acids. Germline V gives CDR1 MNHEY, CDR2 SVGAGI. Here the CDR3 DNA reads TGTGCCAGCAGTTACCCGCCGGCGCGGGGGACTGAAGCTTTCTTT. This encodes CASSYPPARGTEAFF.

This chain connects TRBV13 to TRBJ2-7, with TRBD2 identical over 8 bases. The CDR3 has 13 residues. Germline CDR1 PRHDT, CDR2 FYEKMQ (reference sequence). V was pared by 3 bases and J by 11 bases, with 9 bases of the junction left unmatched. The CDR3 DNA reads as TGTGCCAGCAGCTTCGGCAAGCGGGAGTGGGAGTACTTC. Translated: CASSFGKREWEYF.

This clone was seen once. The CDR3 DNA sequence: TGTGCCAGCAGTACCCGACGGGAAAACATTCAGTACTTC. Protein: CASSTRRENIQYF. V is TRBV6-6 and J is TRBJ2-4, with D uncertain. Per germline, CDR1 MNHNY and CDR2 SVGAGI (reference sequence). Trimming cost V 5 bases and J 5 bases, with 10 bases left between them. The CDR3 extends over 13 amino acids.

The CDR3 DNA reads TGTGCCAGCAGTTACACCTGGGACAGCGGGTTGGACGAGCAGTACTTC. Its translation: CASSYTWDSGLDEQYF. J is TRBJ2-7 and V is TRBV6-5; D is possibly TRBD1 (7 bases). Per the germline V gene, CDR1 is MNHEY and CDR2 is SVGAGI. This CDR3 region has 16 residues. Trimming stripped 2 bases from V and 5 bases from J, with 19 bases between.

The V and J genes are TRBV10-1 and TRBJ2-7, with D possibly matching TRBD2 (6 bases). Trimming removed 8 bases at V and 0 bases at J, with 11 bases between. CDR3 length: 13 amino acids. Germline V gene sequence: CDR1 WNHNN, CDR2 SYGVQD (reference sequence). The CDR3 sequence: CASSEGSSYEQYF. The CDR3 nucleotides read TGCGCCAGCTCGGAGGGGAGCTCCTACGAGCAGTACTTC.

This rearrangement joins TRBV14 to TRBJ2-1; D is possibly TRBD2 (7 bases). The CDR3 is made up of 18 amino acids. Germline V lookup: CDR1 SGHDN, CDR2 FVKESK. V shed 5 bases and J shed 0 bases, with 20 bases lying between them. As DNA, the CDR3 is TGTGCCAGCAGCTCATCGGACTGGGGGGGACACTCCTACAATGAGCAGTTCTTC. It codes for CASSSSDWGGHSYNEQFF. Full variable domain (rest looked up from reference TRBV14 and TRBJ2-1): EAGVTQFPSHSVIEKGQTVTLRCDPISGHDNLYWYRRVMGKEIKFLLHFVKESKQDESGMPNNRFLAERTGGTYSTLKVQPAELEDSGVYFCASSSSDWGGHSYNEQFFGPGTRLTVL.

The chain has TRBV5-6 and TRBJ1-1; 10 bases align to TRBD1. Germline-derived CDR1 and CDR2 are SGHDT and YYEEEE. V was pared by 4 bases and J by 7 bases, with 7 bases of the junction left unmatched. The CDR3 consists of 14 residues. CDR3 residues: CASSGDRGLVEAFF. CDR3 DNA: TGTGCCAGCAGCGGGGACAGGGGCCTCGTTGAAGCTTTCTTT.

The rearrangement uses TRBV30 and TRBJ2-7; TRBD1 is a possible D gene (6 bases). Germline V lookup: CDR1 GTSNPN, CDR2 SVGIG (reference sequence). The CDR3 is 12 amino acids. V was trimmed by 6 bases and J by 3 bases, leaving 12 bases between them. The CDR3 here is CACTEGGYEQYF. CDR3 in DNA: TGTGCCTGTACAGAAGGGGGCTACGAGCAGTACTTC.

This clone was observed a handful of times. The CDR3 DNA follows: TGTGCCAGTGAAGTTAGTGAAAAACTGTTTTTT. It codes for CASEVSEKLFF. The chain combines TRBV19 with TRBJ1-4; D gene unclear. The CDR3 covers 11 residues. Trimming took off 8 bases at V and 7 bases at J, with 8 bases between the two ends. CDR1 and CDR2 from the germline V gene are LNHDA and SQIVND (reference sequence).

The V gene is TRBV14, the J gene TRBJ2-2; TRBD1 is a possible D gene (6 bases). V was clipped by 0 bases and J by 5 bases, with 7 bases between them. The germline gives CDR1 SGHDN, CDR2 FVKESK. CDR3 length: 14 residues. CDR3 protein: CASSQDQGTGELFF. CDR3 coding DNA: TGTGCCAGCAGCCAAGATCAGGGGACCGGGGAGCTGTTTTTT.

V is TRBV7-8 and J is TRBJ2-7; no firm D call. This CDR3 has 13 amino acids. V gave up 5 bases and J gave up 3 bases, with 11 bases separating them. Germline V gene sequence: CDR1 SGHVS, CDR2 FQNEAQ. The CDR3 protein is CASSRRQIYEQYF. CDR3 coding DNA: TGTGCCAGCAGCCGGCGGCAAATCTACGAGCAGTACTTC.

The gene calls are TRBV4-3 and TRBJ2-7; no firm D call. Trimming stripped 1 base from V and 1 base from J, with 11 bases between. The CDR3 covers 15 residues. Looked up from germline, CDR1 is LGHNA and CDR2 is YSLEER. The CDR3 DNA reads as TGCGCCAGCAGCCAAGGCCCTCAGTTATCCTACGAGCAGTACTTC. It specifies CASSQGPQLSYEQYF.

The chain is built from TRBV27 and TRBJ2-1, with D maybe TRBD1 (6 bases). The V and J ends lost 4 bases and 0 bases respectively, with 13 bases between them. This CDR3 has 16 residues. Per the germline V gene, CDR1 is MNHEY and CDR2 is SMNVEV (reference sequence). Here the CDR3 reads CASSSPGHISYNEQFF. The CDR3 bases are TGTGCCAGCAGTTCCCCGGGACACATCTCCTACAATGAGCAGTTCTTC.

V gene TRBV11-2 combines with J gene TRBJ2-1; 7 bases fit TRBD1. J lost 4 bases, V lost 5 bases, and 2 bases had no gene match. Germline CDR1 is SGHAT and CDR2 is FQNNGV. This CDR3 comprises 13 residues. The CDR3 bases are TGTGCCAGCAGCCCGGACAGGTACAATGAGCAGTTCTTC. This encodes CASSPDRYNEQFF.

The chain combines TRBV4-1 with TRBJ1-1, with TRBD1 as a possible D gene (6 bases). V was trimmed by 2 bases and J by 3 bases, leaving 19 bases between them. Germline V CDR1 and CDR2: MGHRA, YSYEKL. The CDR3 consists of 17 residues. This chain's CDR3 is CASSQQPRGQTDTEAFF. DNA of the CDR3: TGCGCCAGCAGCCAACAACCCCGGGGACAAACGGACACTGAAGCTTTCTTT.

The chain combines TRBV10-2 with TRBJ2-3; 7 bases align to TRBD2. There are 15 residues in the CDR3. Germline CDR1 reads WSHSY; CDR2 reads SAAADI. V shed 3 bases and J 4 bases; nucleotides not matched to a gene: 7. The CDR3 bases are TGCGCCAGCAGTGAATTAGGACTAGGGGCAGATACGCAGTATTTT. It is translated as CASSELGLGADTQYF.

This chain connects TRBV4-1 to TRBJ1-1; no clear D gene. Germline-derived CDR1 and CDR2 are MGHRA and YSYEKL. This CDR3 has 15 residues. V gave up 0 bases and J gave up 6 bases, with 14 bases separating them. The CDR3 protein is CASSQDVGFTAEAFF. CDR3 DNA sequence: TGCGCCAGCAGCCAAGATGTCGGGTTTACCGCTGAAGCTTTCTTT.

This clone came up once. Sequence at one end of the junction differs from germline and may be a read error. The CDR3, as DNA: TGTGCCAGCAGCTTCGTGGGACGGGAGCAATACTTC. Translation gives CASSFVGREQYF. V usage is TRBV7-9 and J usage is TRBJ2-7, with TRBD2 as a possible D gene (6 bases). Germline assignment: CDR1 SEHNR and CDR2 FQNEAQ (reference sequence). The CDR3 has 12 amino acids. Filled out from reference TRBV7-9 and TRBJ2-7, the complete variable domain reads DTGVSQNPRHKITKRGQNVTFRCDPISEHNRLYWYRQTLGQGPEFLTYFQNEAQLEKSRLLSDRFSAERPKGSFSTLEIQRTEQGDSAMYLCASSFVGREQYFGPGTRLTVT.

The rearrangement joins TRBV28 to TRBJ2-1; D remains ambiguous. This CDR3 spans 15 amino acids. V was shortened by 6 bases and J by 0 bases, with 12 bases between the two germline ends. The germline V gene has CDR1 MDHEN and CDR2 SYDVKM. The CDR3 sequence is CASSPISASYNEQFF. The DNA for the CDR3 is TGTGCCAGCAGCCCGATTAGTGCCTCCTACAATGAGCAGTTCTTC.

This clone is termed large. The chain recombines TRBV5-8 with TRBJ2-7; 10 bases fit TRBD2. Germline V gene data show CDR1 as SGHTS and CDR2 as YDEGEE. This CDR3 is built from 15 residues. V lost 3 bases and J lost 3; bases outside the gene matches: 6. The CDR3, as DNA: TGTGCCAGCAGCTCTGGAGCTAGCGGGAGCTACGAGCAGTACTTC. Its protein product is CASSSGASGSYEQYF.

The V gene is TRBV28, the J gene TRBJ1-2; D gene unclear. In germline, CDR1 is MDHEN, CDR2 SYDVKM. The CDR3 consists of 12 residues. The V end lost 5 bases, the J end lost 7 bases, and 11 bases lay between the germline ends. CDR3 DNA sequence: TGTGCCAGCAGTCCCCAATGGAGTGGCTACACCTTC. Translation gives CASSPQWSGYTF.

In regard to this clone: This specimen includes other DNA sequences encoding the same CDR3. This chain links TRBV7-9 with TRBJ1-6, with a possible D match to TRBD1 (5 bases). The CDR3 loop spans 16 amino acids. In germline, CDR1 is SEHNR, CDR2 FQNEAQ (reference sequence). The V and J ends lost 2 bases and 1 base respectively, with 9 bases between them. CDR3 loop: CASSLKGLSYNSPLHF. In nucleotides, the CDR3 is TGTGCCAGCAGCTTAAAGGGGTTATCCTATAATTCACCCCTCCACTTT.

The chain recombines TRBV2 with TRBJ1-1, with unresolved D. Between the trimmed V and J ends, which lost 3 bases and 1 base, there was a span of 6 bases. This CDR3 region has 13 residues. Germline CDR1 and CDR2: SNHLY and FYNNEI. The chain's CDR3 is CASSESGNTEAFF. CDR3 in DNA: TGTGCCAGCAGTGAGAGTGGGAACACTGAAGCTTTCTTT.

The chain carries TRBV5-1 and TRBJ2-7; TRBD1 agrees at 8 bases. Per the germline V gene, CDR1 is SGHRS and CDR2 is YFSETQ. V dropped 4 bases and J dropped 4; count of bases not matched to a gene: 7. CDR3 length equals 14 residues. The CDR3 DNA is TGCGCCAGCAGCACCGGACAGGGCGGGTACGAGCAGTACTTC. Protein: CASSTGQGGYEQYF.

The chain combines TRBV29-1 with TRBJ2-3; TRBD2 matches 8 bases. Germline lookup yields CDR1 SQVTM and CDR2 ANQGSEA. Trimming cost V 4 bases and J 1 base; bases outside gene matches: 7. The CDR3 loop spans 15 amino acids. DNA for the CDR3: TGCAGCGTTGCGGGAGGGGGGTTTGGCACAGATACGCAGTATTTT. Its translation: CSVAGGGFGTDTQYF.

V usage is TRBV30 and J usage is TRBJ2-5, with D possibly matching TRBD1 (5 bases). Trimming removed 1 base at V and 7 bases at J, with 19 bases between. In germline, CDR1 is GTSNPN, CDR2 SVGIG (reference sequence). The CDR3 has 15 amino acids. The CDR3 nucleotides are TGTGCCTGGAGTGACCAGGTGGGGCCTTCGAGGACCCAGTACTTC. It encodes CAWSDQVGPSRTQYF.

This clone was seen a single time. The chain uses TRBV19 and TRBJ1-1, with 7 bases identical to TRBD1. CDR1 is LNHDA, CDR2 SQIVND, per germline (reference sequence). This CDR3 comprises 15 residues. V dropped 6 bases and J dropped 1; count of bases not matched to a gene: 8. CDR3 region: CASSRPGQRNTEAFF. CDR3 DNA: TGTGCCAGTAGCCGACCGGGACAGAGGAACACTGAAGCTTTCTTT.

This clone showed up just once. The chain combines TRBV10-3 with TRBJ2-7; perhaps TRBD2 as D (5 bases). The CDR3 has 17 amino acids. V was clipped by 0 bases and J by 0 bases, with 15 bases between them. Germline values: CDR1 ENHRY, CDR2 SYGVKD. The CDR3 nucleotides read TGTGCCATCAGTGAGTCGTTTTTGCGGGTACGCTCCTACGAGCAGTACTTC. This gives the protein CAISESFLRVRSYEQYF.

This clone is labeled as large (0.1 to 1%). The chain carries TRBV29-1 and TRBJ1-1, with D uncertain. Germline V gene sequence: CDR1 SQVTM, CDR2 ANQGSEA. V was cut by 4 bases and J by 1 base, with 7 bases left in between. There are 12 residues in the CDR3. In DNA form, the CDR3 reads TGCAGCGTTGCCCCCTGGAACACTGAAGCTTTCTTT. It is translated as CSVAPWNTEAFF.

This sequence joins TRBV29-1 and TRBJ2-5; no clear D gene. The CDR3 sequence is 15 residues long. Per the germline V gene, CDR1 is SQVTM and CDR2 is ANQGSEA. V lost 3 bases to trimming and J lost 1 base, with 15 bases between them. CDR3 sequence reads: CSVDQAFSGQETQYF. The CDR3 DNA reads as TGCAGCGTTGACCAAGCTTTCTCAGGCCAAGAGACCCAGTACTTC.